A selection of T cell receptor beta chains follows, all from one sample in a study of blood T cell repertoires in COVID-19. Assay used: immunoSEQ multiplex PCR; TCRdb lists only in-frame clones, some missing. Of under 200,000 clones detected, 80% to 95% appear once; the ten largest clones hold 0.53%. Sequenced sample: peripheral blood. These receptors were collected from a man between 45 and 60 years old with acute or convalescent COVID-19. Both conserved end residues are part of each CDR3. D genes are given only for firm matches. The size of a clone is reported for some rows only, either as once, few or many, or as a class for expanded clones.

v_call,j_call,d_call,clone_size,cdr3_nt,cdr3_aa
TRBV11-2,TRBJ1-1,-,-,TGTGCCAGCAGCTTCAATGGAGGCACTGAAGCTTTCTTT,CASSFNGGTEAFF
TRBV9,TRBJ2-2,TRBD2,-,TGTGCCAGCAGCCCTGGACTAGCGGGGGGGTTTGCCGGGGAGCTGTTTTTT,CASSPGLAGGFAGELFF
TRBV2,TRBJ2-7,-,-,TGTGCCAGCAGAGAGGGACTCCTCGGAGCTTACGAGCAGTACTTC,CASREGLLGAYEQYF
TRBV28,TRBJ2-5,-,-,TGTGCCAGCAGTTTGAGGGAGACCCAGTACTTC,CASSLRETQYF
TRBV6-5,TRBJ2-5,-,few,TGTGCCAGCAGTTCGATGCAGGGGATCCAAGAGACCCAGTACTTC,CASSSMQGIQETQYF
TRBV6-5,TRBJ2-1,-,once,TGTGCCAGCAGTTACTCTAGGGAAGGAGGAGGCAATGAGCAGTTCTTC,CASSYSREGGGNEQFF
TRBV29-1,TRBJ2-1,TRBD2,-,TGCAGCGTAAAAGGCGGGGGGAGCTCCTACAATGAGCAGTTCTTC,CSVKGGGSSYNEQFF
TRBV7-9,TRBJ1-4,-,-,TGTGCCAGCAGCCGCGGGTCGGGGGGCTTGAATGAAAAACTGTTTTTT,CASSRGSGGLNEKLFF
TRBV5-6,TRBJ2-7,TRBD2,-,TGTGCCAGCAGCCTAGGGGCTAGCGGGAGCTTTGAGCAGTACTTC,CASSLGASGSFEQYF
TRBV7-3,TRBJ2-5,-,few,TGTGCCAGCAGCTTGGGGCCTCAAGAGACCCAGTACTTC,CASSLGPQETQYF
TRBV9,TRBJ1-4,-,-,TGTGCCAGCAGCGCAAGTGGTCCGGGAGGGAATGAAAAACTGTTTTTT,CASSASGPGGNEKLFF
TRBV10-3,TRBJ1-2,-,-,TGTGCCATCAGTGAAACCACAGCTGGCTATGGCTACACCTTC,CAISETTAGYGYTF
TRBV7-8,TRBJ1-1,TRBD1,-,TGTGCCAGCAGCTTGTCTGGGACAGGGAACACTGAAGCTTTCTTT,CASSLSGTGNTEAFF
TRBV3-1/TRBV3-2,TRBJ2-1,-,-,TGTGCCAGCAGCCAAGATTGGAGGGGGGGGACCTACAATGAGCAGTTCTTC,CASSQDWRGGTYNEQFF
TRBV29-1,TRBJ1-2,-,once,TGCAGCGTTGAAGACCGACAGAGAGAGGGGGTCAACTATGGCTACACCTTC,CSVEDRQREGVNYGYTF
TRBV19,TRBJ1-1,-,-,TGTGCCAGTAGTATATCCGTAGACACTGAAGCTTTCTTT,CASSISVDTEAFF
TRBV30,TRBJ1-2,-,once,TGTGCCTGGAGTGTGGGGGGGGGAGGCGGCTACACCTTC,CAWSVGGGGGYTF
TRBV10-2,TRBJ2-7,-,-,TGCGCCAGCAGTGAGACCAGGTATACAGGCCCCTACGAGCAGTACTTC,CASSETRYTGPYEQYF
TRBV6-2/TRBV6-3,TRBJ2-7,TRBD2,once,TGTGCCAGCAGTTATACTAGCGGAGCCTTGGAGCAGTACTTC,CASSYTSGALEQYF
TRBV2,TRBJ1-5,TRBD1,-,TGTGCCAGCAGCGGACAGGGCCGCAATCAGCCCCAGCATTTT,CASSGQGRNQPQHF
TRBV5-6,TRBJ1-2,-,-,TGTGCCAGCAGCTGGGGATCTTCACCGGGGGGCTACACCTTC,CASSWGSSPGGYTF
TRBV6-6,TRBJ2-2,TRBD1,-,TGTGCCAGCACCCCCGGACAGGGGACCACCGGGGAGCTGTTTTTT,CASTPGQGTTGELFF
TRBV11-2,TRBJ2-3,-,-,TGTGCCAGCAGCCCCGCCGGTAGCGCAGATACGCAGTATTTT,CASSPAGSADTQYF
TRBV6-1,TRBJ2-3,TRBD2,-,TGTGCCAGCAGTGAAGAACTAGCGGGGGCGAGCACAGATACGCAGTATTTT,CASSEELAGASTDTQYF
TRBV3-1/TRBV3-2,TRBJ2-3,TRBD2,-,TGTGCCAGCAGCCTCTCGAGGGAGGGAGATACGCAGTATTTT,CASSLSREGDTQYF
TRBV20-1,TRBJ2-3,-,-,TGCAGTGCTCGCGTGTTAGATACGCAGTATTTT,CSARVLDTQYF
TRBV9,TRBJ2-5,TRBD2,-,TGTGCCAGCAGCGTAGATCCCCCGGGGAGGGTGCACAGTAGAGAGACCCAGTACTTC,CASSVDPPGRVHSRETQYF
TRBV6-6,TRBJ2-5,-,-,TGTGCCAGCAGTTACCTTGGCGGGGCAGTGGGAGAGACCCAGTACTTC,CASSYLGGAVGETQYF
TRBV15,TRBJ2-3,-,-,TGTGCCACCAGCAGAGATCCCTCGACCAGATCTGACACACAGAATACGCAGTATTTT,CATSRDPSTRSDTQNTQYF
TRBV23-1,TRBJ1-2,-,-,TGCGCCAGCCGTTCGGCAGGGCCCCATCCAAACTATGGCTACACCTTC,CASRSAGPHPNYGYTF
TRBV27,TRBJ2-1,TRBD2,-,TGTGCCAGCAGTCCCGGGACTAGCGGGACCTACAATGAGCAGTTCTTC,CASSPGTSGTYNEQFF
TRBV5-1,TRBJ2-7,TRBD2,once,TGCGCCAGCAGCTTGCGACTAGCGGGATCACCCAACTACGAGCAGTACTTC,CASSLRLAGSPNYEQYF
TRBV19,TRBJ1-5,-,-,TGTGCCAGTAGTACGAGTGGCATGCGGGGCAATCAGCCCCAGCATTTT,CASSTSGMRGNQPQHF
TRBV15,TRBJ2-7,-,-,TGTGCCACCAGCAGAGGTCCTAGGGGGGGATCCTACGAGCAGTACTTC,CATSRGPRGGSYEQYF
TRBV5-4,TRBJ2-5,-,-,TGTGCCAGCAGCTTGGGCGCACCCAACCAAGAGACCCAGTACTTC,CASSLGAPNQETQYF
TRBV2,TRBJ2-2,TRBD2,once,TGTGCCAGCACTACTAGCGGGGGCCGGGCTGCCGGGGAGCTGTTTTTT,CASTTSGGRAAGELFF
TRBV9,TRBJ1-2,-,-,TGTGCCAGCAGCGCCGCAGGGACTACTAACTATGGCTACACCTTC,CASSAAGTTNYGYTF
TRBV5-1,TRBJ2-5,TRBD1,-,TGCGCCAGCAGCTTGGTAGGGACAGGGGTGGAGACCCAGTACTTC,CASSLVGTGVETQYF
TRBV6-5,TRBJ1-4,TRBD1,-,TGTGCCAGCAGCACGACAGGGGGTGGCGAAAAACTGTTTTTT,CASSTTGGGEKLFF
TRBV15,TRBJ1-3,TRBD1,-,TGTGCCACCAGCAGAGATCGTTGGACAGGGAGGATCTCTAGTGGAAACACCATATATTTT,CATSRDRWTGRISSGNTIYF
TRBV27,TRBJ1-2,-,-,TGTGCCAGCATCCGTAACTATGGCTACACCTTC,CASIRNYGYTF
TRBV19,TRBJ1-5,-,-,TGTGCCAGTAGTATTACAGGCAGCAATCAGCCCCAGCATTTT,CASSITGSNQPQHF
TRBV18,TRBJ1-3,-,-,TGTGCCAGCTCACCACCGGGGGGGTCCTCTGGAAACACCATATATTTT,CASSPPGGSSGNTIYF
TRBV7-9,TRBJ2-3,TRBD2,-,TGTGCCAGCAAGGGACTAGCGGATTCTAGCACAGATACGCAGTATTTT,CASKGLADSSTDTQYF
TRBV7-9,TRBJ2-3,-,-,TGTGCCAGCAGTCCGAGTGATAGCACAGATACGCAGTATTTT,CASSPSDSTDTQYF
TRBV7-3,TRBJ2-1,-,once,TGTGCCAGCAGCTCCGCGGGCTCGAGGGAGCAGTTCTTC,CASSSAGSREQFF
TRBV12-5,TRBJ2-5,-,-,TGTGCTAGTGGTTTGGTAGGCAGGTTCCAAGAGACCCAGTACTTC,CASGLVGRFQETQYF
TRBV27,TRBJ1-4,-,-,TGTGCCAGCAGCACGACAGCAACTAATGAAAAACTGTTTTTT,CASSTTATNEKLFF
TRBV19,TRBJ2-4,-,-,TGTGCCAGTAGTGGGTCAGGTTCTAAAAACATTCAGTACTTC,CASSGSGSKNIQYF
TRBV27,TRBJ1-5,-,-,TGTGCCAGCAGCTGGGCAGAACATCAGCCCCAGCATTTT,CASSWAEHQPQHF
TRBV15,TRBJ2-1,TRBD2,-,TGTGCCACCAGCAGCTCACTAGCGGGCAATTACAATGAGCAGTTCTTC,CATSSSLAGNYNEQFF
TRBV11-2,TRBJ2-1,-,-,TGTGCCAGCAGTCGTCTGAGCGGAGACTACAATGAGCAGTTCTTC,CASSRLSGDYNEQFF
TRBV5-1,TRBJ2-3,TRBD1,-,TGCGCCAGCAGCTTGGTGGGACAGCCTAGCACAGATACGCAGTATTTT,CASSLVGQPSTDTQYF
TRBV15,TRBJ2-1,-,-,TGTGCCACCAGCAGAGATCGACTTCTTGAGCAGTTCTTC,CATSRDRLLEQFF